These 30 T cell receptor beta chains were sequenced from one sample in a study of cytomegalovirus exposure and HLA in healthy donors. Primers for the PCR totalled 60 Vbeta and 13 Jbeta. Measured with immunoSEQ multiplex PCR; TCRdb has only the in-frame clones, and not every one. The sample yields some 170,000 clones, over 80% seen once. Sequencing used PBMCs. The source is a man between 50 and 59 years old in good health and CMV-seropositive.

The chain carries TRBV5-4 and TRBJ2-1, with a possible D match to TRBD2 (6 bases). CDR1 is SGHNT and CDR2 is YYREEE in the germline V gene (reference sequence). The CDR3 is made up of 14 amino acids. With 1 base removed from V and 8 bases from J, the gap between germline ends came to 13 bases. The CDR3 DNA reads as TGTGCCAGCAGCTTGAGCGGGCAGTCCCATGAGCAGTTCTTC. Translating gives CASSLSGQSHEQFF. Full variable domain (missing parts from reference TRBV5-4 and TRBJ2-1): ETGVTQSPTHLIKTRGQQVTLRCSSQSGHNTVSWYQQALGQGPQFIFQYYREEENGRGNFPPRFSGLQFPNYSSELNVNALELDDSALYLCASSLSGQSHEQFFGPGTRLTVL.

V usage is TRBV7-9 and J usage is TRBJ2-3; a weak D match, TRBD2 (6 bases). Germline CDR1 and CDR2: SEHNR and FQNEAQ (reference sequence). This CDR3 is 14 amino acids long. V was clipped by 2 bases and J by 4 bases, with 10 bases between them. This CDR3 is CASSLSGRSDTQYF. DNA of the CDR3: TGTGCCAGCAGCTTATCCGGGAGATCAGATACGCAGTATTTT.

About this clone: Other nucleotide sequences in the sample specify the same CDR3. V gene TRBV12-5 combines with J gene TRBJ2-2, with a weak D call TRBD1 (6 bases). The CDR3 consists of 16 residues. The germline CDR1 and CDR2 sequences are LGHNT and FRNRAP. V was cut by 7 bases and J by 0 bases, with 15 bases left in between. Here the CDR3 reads CASAPPRGTNTGELFF. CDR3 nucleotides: TGTGCTAGTGCCCCCCCCAGGGGTACGAACACCGGGGAGCTGTTTTTT.

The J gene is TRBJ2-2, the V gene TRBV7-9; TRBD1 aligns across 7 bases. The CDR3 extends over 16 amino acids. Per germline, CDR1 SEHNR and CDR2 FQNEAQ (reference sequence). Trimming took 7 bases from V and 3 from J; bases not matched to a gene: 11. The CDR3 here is CASNYPIQGYTGELFF. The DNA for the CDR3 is TGTGCCAGCAATTATCCAATACAGGGGTACACCGGGGAGCTGTTTTTT.

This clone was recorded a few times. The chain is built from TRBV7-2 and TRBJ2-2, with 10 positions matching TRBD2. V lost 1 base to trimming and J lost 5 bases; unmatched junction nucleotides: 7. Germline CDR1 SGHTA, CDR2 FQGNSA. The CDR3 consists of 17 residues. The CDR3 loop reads CASSLDRLAGATGELFF. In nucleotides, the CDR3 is TGTGCCAGCAGCTTAGACCGTCTAGCGGGAGCGACCGGGGAGCTGTTTTTT.

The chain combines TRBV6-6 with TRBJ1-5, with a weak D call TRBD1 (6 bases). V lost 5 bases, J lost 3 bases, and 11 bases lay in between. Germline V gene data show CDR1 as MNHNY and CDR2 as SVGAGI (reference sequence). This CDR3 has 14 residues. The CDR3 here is CASSRGSDNQPQHF. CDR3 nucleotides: TGTGCCAGCAGTAGGGGGTCAGACAATCAGCCCCAGCATTTT.

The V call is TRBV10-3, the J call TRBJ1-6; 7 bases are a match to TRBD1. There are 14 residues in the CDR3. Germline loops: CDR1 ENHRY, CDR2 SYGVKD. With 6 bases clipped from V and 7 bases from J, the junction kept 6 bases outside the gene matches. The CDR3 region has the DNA TGTGCCATCAGACGACAGGGTGGAAATTCACCCCTCCACTTT. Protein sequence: CAIRRQGGNSPLHF.

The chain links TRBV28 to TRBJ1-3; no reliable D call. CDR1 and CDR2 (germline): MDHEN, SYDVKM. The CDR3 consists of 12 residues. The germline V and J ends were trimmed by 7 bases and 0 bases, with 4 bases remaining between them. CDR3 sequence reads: CASTNSGNTIYF. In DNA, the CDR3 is TGTGCCAGCACTAACTCTGGAAACACCATATATTTT.

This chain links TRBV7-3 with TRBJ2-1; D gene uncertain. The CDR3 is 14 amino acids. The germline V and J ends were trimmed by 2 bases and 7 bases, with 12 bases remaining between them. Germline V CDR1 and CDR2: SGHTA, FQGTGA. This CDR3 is CASSLGLPLNEQFF. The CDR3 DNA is TGTGCCAGCAGCTTAGGGCTGCCGTTAAATGAGCAGTTCTTC.

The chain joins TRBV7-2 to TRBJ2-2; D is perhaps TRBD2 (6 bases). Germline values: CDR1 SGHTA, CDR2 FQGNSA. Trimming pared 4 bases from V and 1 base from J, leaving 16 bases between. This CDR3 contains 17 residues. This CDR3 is CASSSANTGVNTGELFF. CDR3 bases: TGTGCCAGCAGCTCAGCTAATACGGGGGTGAACACCGGGGAGCTGTTTTTT.

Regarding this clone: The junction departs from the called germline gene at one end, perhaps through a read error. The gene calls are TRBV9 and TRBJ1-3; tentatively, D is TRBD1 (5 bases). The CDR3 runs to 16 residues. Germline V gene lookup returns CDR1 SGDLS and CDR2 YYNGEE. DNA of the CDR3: TGTGCCAGCACCGTAGGGGAGGACCACTCTGGAAACACCATATATTTT. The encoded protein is CASTVGEDHSGNTIYF.

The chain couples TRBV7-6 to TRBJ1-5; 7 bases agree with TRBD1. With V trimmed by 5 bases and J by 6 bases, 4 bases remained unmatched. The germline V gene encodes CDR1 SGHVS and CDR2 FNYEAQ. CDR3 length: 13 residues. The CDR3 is CASSGHRGQPQHF. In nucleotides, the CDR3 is TGTGCCAGCAGCGGACACAGGGGTCAGCCCCAGCATTTT.

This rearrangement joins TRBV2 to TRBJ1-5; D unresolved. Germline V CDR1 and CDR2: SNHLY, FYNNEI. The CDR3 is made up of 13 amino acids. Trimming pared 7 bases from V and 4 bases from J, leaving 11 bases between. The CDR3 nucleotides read TGTGCCAGCACGGGAGAGCCTAATCAGCCCCAGCATTTT. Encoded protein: CASTGEPNQPQHF.

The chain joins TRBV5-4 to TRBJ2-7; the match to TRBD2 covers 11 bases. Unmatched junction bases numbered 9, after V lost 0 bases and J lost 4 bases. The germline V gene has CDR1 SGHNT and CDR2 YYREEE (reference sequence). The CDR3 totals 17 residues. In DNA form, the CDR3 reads TGTGCCAGCAGCTTGGGTCCGGTCGCTAGCGGGAGGTACGAGCAGTACTTC. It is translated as CASSLGPVASGRYEQYF.

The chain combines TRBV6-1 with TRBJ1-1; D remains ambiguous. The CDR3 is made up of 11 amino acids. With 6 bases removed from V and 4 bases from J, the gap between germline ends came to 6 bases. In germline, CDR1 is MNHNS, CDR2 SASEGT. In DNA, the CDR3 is TGTGCCAGCAGGGTCGGCACTGAAGCTTTCTTT. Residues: CASRVGTEAFF.

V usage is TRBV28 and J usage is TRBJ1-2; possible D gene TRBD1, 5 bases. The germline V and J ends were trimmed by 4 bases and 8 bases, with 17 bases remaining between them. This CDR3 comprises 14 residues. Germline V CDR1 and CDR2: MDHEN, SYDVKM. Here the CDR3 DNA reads TGTGCCAGCAGTTCTCCCGCGGGGGTTGGCGGCTACACCTTC. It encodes CASSSPAGVGGYTF.

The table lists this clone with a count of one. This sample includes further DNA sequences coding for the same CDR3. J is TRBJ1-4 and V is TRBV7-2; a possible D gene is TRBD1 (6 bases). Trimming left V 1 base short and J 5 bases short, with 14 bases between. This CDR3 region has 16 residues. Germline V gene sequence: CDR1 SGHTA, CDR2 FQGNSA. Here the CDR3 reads CASSLGLQGLNEKLFF. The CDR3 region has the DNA TGTGCCAGCAGCTTAGGTCTCCAGGGGCTAAATGAAAAACTGTTTTTT.

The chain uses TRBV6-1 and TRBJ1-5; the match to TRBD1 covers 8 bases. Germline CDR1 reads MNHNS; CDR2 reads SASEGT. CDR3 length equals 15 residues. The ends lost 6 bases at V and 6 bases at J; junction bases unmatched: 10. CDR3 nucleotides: TGTGCCAGCAGAACCGGACAGGGTGAGATTCAGCCCCAGCATTTT. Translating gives CASRTGQGEIQPQHF.

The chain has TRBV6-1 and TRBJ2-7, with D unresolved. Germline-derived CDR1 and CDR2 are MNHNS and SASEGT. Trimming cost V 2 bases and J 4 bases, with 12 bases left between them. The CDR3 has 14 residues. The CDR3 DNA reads TGTGCCAGCAGTGAACTCGGTGTCCCTTACGAGCAGTACTTC. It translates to CASSELGVPYEQYF.

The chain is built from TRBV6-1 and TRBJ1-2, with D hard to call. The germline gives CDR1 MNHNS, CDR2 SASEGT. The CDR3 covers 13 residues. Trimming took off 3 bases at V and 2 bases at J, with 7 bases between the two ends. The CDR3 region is CASSEAGNYGYTF. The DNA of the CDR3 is TGTGCCAGCAGTGAGGCCGGGAACTATGGCTACACCTTC.

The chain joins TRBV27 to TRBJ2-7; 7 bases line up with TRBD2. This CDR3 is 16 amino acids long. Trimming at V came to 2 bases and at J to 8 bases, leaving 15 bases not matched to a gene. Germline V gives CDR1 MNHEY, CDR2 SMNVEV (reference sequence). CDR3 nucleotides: TGTGCCAGCAGTTTAGGCAGCGGGGTCGCCCTTTTGAAGCAGTACTTC. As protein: CASSLGSGVALLKQYF.

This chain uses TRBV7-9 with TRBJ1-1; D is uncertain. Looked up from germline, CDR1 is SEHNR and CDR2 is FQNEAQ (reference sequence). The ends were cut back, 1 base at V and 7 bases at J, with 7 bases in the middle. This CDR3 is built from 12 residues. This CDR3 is CASSLVPGEAFF. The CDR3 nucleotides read TGTGCCAGCAGCTTAGTCCCGGGTGAAGCTTTCTTT.

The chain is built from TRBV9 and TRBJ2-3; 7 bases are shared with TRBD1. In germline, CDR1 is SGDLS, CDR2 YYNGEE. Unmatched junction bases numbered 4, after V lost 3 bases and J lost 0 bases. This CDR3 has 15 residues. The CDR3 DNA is TGTGCCAGCAGCGAAAGGGGGCCTAGCACAGATACGCAGTATTTT. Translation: CASSERGPSTDTQYF.

This CDR3 reads CASSLGLAGDTQYF. CDR3 bases: TGTGCCAGCTCACTGGGACTAGCGGGGGATACGCAGTATTTT. This rearrangement joins TRBV18 to TRBJ2-3; TRBD2 matches 13 bases. V was pared by 4 bases and J by 6 bases, with 1 base of the junction left unmatched. CDR3 length equals 14 residues. Germline V gives CDR1 KGHSH, CDR2 LQKENI.

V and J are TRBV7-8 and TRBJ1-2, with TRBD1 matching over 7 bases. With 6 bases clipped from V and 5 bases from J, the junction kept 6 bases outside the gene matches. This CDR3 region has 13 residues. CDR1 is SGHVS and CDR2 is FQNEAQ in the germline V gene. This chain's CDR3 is CASRGTDLYGYTF. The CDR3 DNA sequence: TGTGCCAGCAGGGGGACAGATTTATATGGCTACACCTTC.

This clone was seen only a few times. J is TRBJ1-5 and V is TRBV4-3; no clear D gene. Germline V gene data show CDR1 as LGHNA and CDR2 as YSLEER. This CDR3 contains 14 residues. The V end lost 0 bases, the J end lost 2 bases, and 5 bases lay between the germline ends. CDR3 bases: TGCGCCAGCAGCCAAGATTCGGGCAATCAGCCCCAGCATTTT. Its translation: CASSQDSGNQPQHF.

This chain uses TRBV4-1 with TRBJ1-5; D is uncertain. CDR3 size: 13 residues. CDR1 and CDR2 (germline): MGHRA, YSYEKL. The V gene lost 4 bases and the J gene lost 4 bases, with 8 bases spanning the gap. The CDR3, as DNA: TGCGCCAGCAGCCCAGATACTAATCAGCCCCAGCATTTT. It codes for CASSPDTNQPQHF.

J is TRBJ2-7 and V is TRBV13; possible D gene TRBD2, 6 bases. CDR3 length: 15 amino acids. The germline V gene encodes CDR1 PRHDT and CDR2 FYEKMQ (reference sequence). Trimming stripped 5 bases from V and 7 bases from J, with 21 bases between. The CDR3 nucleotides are TGTGCCAGCAGCCACGAGTCGGGCAGGGCGGGGGAGCAGTACTTC. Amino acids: CASSHESGRAGEQYF. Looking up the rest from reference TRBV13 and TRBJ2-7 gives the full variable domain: AAGVIQSPRHLIKEKRETATLKCYPIPRHDTVYWYQQGPGQDPQFLISFYEKMQSDKGSIPDRFSAQQFSDYHSELNMSSLELGDSALYFCASSHESGRAGEQYFGPGTRLTVT.

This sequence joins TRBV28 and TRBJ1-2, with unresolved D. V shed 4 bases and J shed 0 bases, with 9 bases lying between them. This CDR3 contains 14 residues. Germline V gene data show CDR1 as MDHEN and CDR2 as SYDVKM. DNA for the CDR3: TGTGCCAGCAGTTCGGCGGGCACTAACTATGGCTACACCTTC. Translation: CASSSAGTNYGYTF.

This CDR3 is CASRVGLAGSTDTQYF. The DNA for the CDR3 is TGCGCCAGCAGAGTGGGCCTAGCGGGGAGCACAGATACGCAGTATTTT. J is TRBJ2-3 and V is TRBV5-1; 9 bases align to TRBD2. This CDR3 comprises 16 residues. V dropped 5 bases and J dropped 0; count of bases not matched to a gene: 7. Germline CDR1 reads SGHRS; CDR2 reads YFSETQ.